Presented here are 5 T cell receptor beta chains from one specimen sequenced in a study of blood T cell repertoires in COVID-19. Assay: immunoSEQ multiplex PCR; the TCRdb copy retains only in-frame clones and omits some. The sample lists hundreds of thousands of clones, 70% to 90% occurring once. Sequencing was carried out using PBMCs or T cells enriched from blood (not recorded which). These receptors all stem from a woman aged 18-29 years with acute COVID-19.

The CDR3 nucleotides read TGTGCCAGCAGGTTTGGCACCTATAATTCACCCCTCCACTTT. It translates to CASRFGTYNSPLHF. The chain carries TRBV27 and TRBJ1-6, with D hard to call. The V gene lost 6 bases and the J gene lost 2 bases, with 8 bases spanning the gap. The germline V gene encodes CDR1 MNHEY and CDR2 SMNVEV (reference sequence). The CDR3 is 14 residues long.

The chain couples TRBV2 to TRBJ2-7, with a tentative D call TRBD1 (6 bases). The CDR3 sequence is 13 residues long. Germline V gene data show CDR1 as SNHLY and CDR2 as FYNNEI. Trimming cost V 7 bases and J 7 bases, with 17 bases left between them. This chain's CDR3 is CASNENRVYEQYF. The CDR3 DNA reads TGTGCCAGCAACGAAAACAGGGTCTATGAGCAGTACTTC.

The chain links TRBV4-1 to TRBJ2-5; 7 bases are shared with TRBD1. The length of the CDR3 is 14 residues. V dropped 2 bases and J dropped 2; count of bases not matched to a gene: 2. The germline V gene has CDR1 MGHRA and CDR2 YSYEKL. The DNA of the CDR3 is TGCGCCAGCAGCCAATCCAGGGGGCAAGAGACCCAGTACTTC. Amino acids: CASSQSRGQETQYF.

The chain employs TRBV24-1 and TRBJ1-1; 7 bases agree with TRBD1. After removal of 5 bases from V and 8 bases from J, the junction contained 4 bases not matched to a gene. The CDR3 has 12 amino acids. Germline-derived CDR1 and CDR2 are KGHDR and SFDVKD. CDR3 DNA: TGTGCCACCAGTGCCCGACAGGGCGAAGCTTTCTTT. Protein: CATSARQGEAFF.

This clone has just one count. The gene calls are TRBV10-1 and TRBJ1-4; no definite D call. The CDR3 extends over 13 amino acids. V dropped 8 bases and J dropped 2 bases, with 9 bases sitting between them. The V gene's germline CDR1 is WNHNN and CDR2 SYGVQD (reference sequence). The CDR3 nucleotides read TGCGCCAGCCGCCAACGGACTAATGAAAAACTGTTTTTT. Translation gives CASRQRTNEKLFF.